The sequence of this T cell receptor (beta chain) was determined in a study of cytomegalovirus exposure and HLA in healthy donors. The study's findings and limits: Researchers catalogued over 150 TCR beta chains as cytomegalovirus-associated. The authors later found most CMV-associated TCR beta chains appeared HLA-restricted. Near-uniform donor sequencing depth was presumed by presence/absence analyses. Most sequenced TCRs were rare (though some public TCRs occurred in many donors).

The PCR used 60 Vbeta and 13 Jbeta primers. The method was immunoSEQ multiplex PCR; TCRdb's version includes in-frame clones alone and lacks a portion of them. The data contain 150,000 to 200,000 clones, almost 80% of them seen just once; the ten biggest clones take up more than 13%. Points on this clone: Its antigen is unknown.

The clonotype originates from a man aged 45-60 years in good health and CMV-seropositive. The sample taken for sequencing was PBMCs.

CDR3 nucleotides: TGTGCCAGCAGCCGGAGAGGGGGTCGAGACGAAAAACTGTTTTTT. This translates into CASSRRGGRDEKLFF. This chain links TRBV28 with TRBJ1-4, with a tentative D call TRBD1 (6 bases). V was clipped by 6 bases and J by 8 bases, with 19 bases between them. Germline V lookup: CDR1 MDHEN, CDR2 SYDVKM. The CDR3 contains 15 residues.